The rows below give T cell receptor beta chains drawn from one sample of a study of T cell responses to AZD1222 COVID-19 vaccine. Assay: immunoSEQ multiplex PCR; the TCRdb copy retains only in-frame clones and omits some. The sample has fewer than 150,000 clones; just over 90% are singletons. The source material was peripheral blood, sampled 28 days after the second AZD1222 dose. Receptors originate from an adult who received the AZD1222 COVID-19 vaccine. The CDR3 runs from the conserved cysteine through the conserved F or W.

v_call cdr3_aa
TRBV28 CASRKGGNTEAFF
TRBV3-1/TRBV3-2 CASSPLTEDSPLHF
TRBV7-9 CASTLAGPTNYEQYF
TRBV10-3 CAISGVRGRADEQFF
TRBV6-2/TRBV6-3 CASSAYLAGDFTDTQYF
TRBV10-3 CAIRGEGAYNEQFF
TRBV3-1/TRBV3-2 CASSQDASGGKTQYF
TRBV9 CASSVRDGRNTIYF
TRBV7-8 CASSLAGTGVLGQPQHF
TRBV6-5 CASSYRGTGRTDTQYF
TRBV4-1 CASSPGGTTDTQYF
TRBV7-9 CASSLAYGEETQYF
TRBV24-1 CATGDSRGSPHEQFF
TRBV6-5 CASSYSITGGYGYTF
TRBV30 CAWSYFTGSDTQYF
TRBV7-9 CASSFGGGTEAFF
TRBV15 CATSPDIDYGYTF
TRBV15 CATSRVEGHPYEQYF
TRBV6-1 CASSEHKGVSYEQYF
TRBV11-2 CASSLVRNEQFF
TRBV5-1 CASSLDAGTEAFF
TRBV15 CATSRDLGNRGWTEAFF
TRBV6-2/TRBV6-3 CASSYLAGNNNEQFF
TRBV12-3/TRBV12-4 CASRKGGGTPLHF
TRBV2 CASSGQEYQPQHF
TRBV25-1 CASRATGVILNNSPLHF
TRBV19 CASQDRVGRETQYF
TRBV4-3 CASSQGRRSTEAFF
TRBV19 CASSIPGQGWGTEAFF
TRBV19 CASSITGQGNEQFF
TRBV7-9 CASSPKLAPNEQFF
TRBV29-1 CSVGRENTEAFF
TRBV29-1 CSVEGGEVWTDTQYF
TRBV18 CASSPGTGRDTQYF
TRBV18 CASSRIFERGEETQYF
TRBV5-4 CASSFPQGHEQFF
TRBV29-1 CSVGQGGNTIYF
TRBV6-2/TRBV6-3 CASSPPGSGSYNEQFF
TRBV27 CASSLRQTSYEQYF
TRBV19 CASSMGLAGTTDTQYF
TRBV2 CASTPYPGLKLFF
TRBV6-5 CAIGADSANTEAFF
TRBV3-1/TRBV3-2 CASSQNLGGLAGYTF
TRBV5-1 CASSLATSRASTDTQYF
TRBV6-4 CASSGRTGRPLHF
TRBV4-3 CASSHRLAGGEETQYF
TRBV19 CASSPSPTSGATGELFF
TRBV3-1/TRBV3-2 CASSSTGDYEQYF
TRBV5-4 CASSPEMGTEAFF
TRBV18 CASSQGRINEKLFF
TRBV30 CAWGLDPEGGYTF
TRBV12-5 CASGYQGTPEAFF
TRBV3-1/TRBV3-2 CASSLRRPPLSDEQFF
TRBV12-3/TRBV12-4 CASSLYSNQPQHF
TRBV7-9 CASSLDTRRGETQYF
TRBV27 CASKRGGGTANYGYTF
TRBV30 CAWRVIGGVYGYTF
TRBV11-2 CASRQGLAGENEQFF
TRBV6-5 CASSYSILGAYEQYF
TRBV7-3 CASKETVNTGELFF